The 32 T cell receptor beta chains given below trace back to one sample, sequenced in a study of identical twins. TCRdb analysed the 5' RACE reads with MiXCR anew, one entry per CDR3 protein. The table records over 600,000 distinct CDR3 sequences, over 20% of them present only once. The sample was also reused in another study, on T cells expressing NK-cell markers.

Specimen: PBMCs. The source of these receptors is a woman aged 18-29 years in good health.

This chain connects TRBV12-3 or TRBV12-4 to TRBJ1-5, with a possible D match to TRBD1 (6 bases). V was cut by 6 bases and J by 2 bases, with 17 bases left in between. The CDR3 length is 16 residues. Here the CDR3 reads CASRAQGKVGNQPQHF. CDR3 bases: TGTGCCAGCAGGGCCCAGGGGAAAGTGGGCAATCAGCCCCAGCATTTT.

The V call is TRBV12-3 or TRBV12-4, the J call TRBJ2-3, with a possible D match to TRBD2 (6 bases). V dropped 7 bases and J dropped 2 bases, with 13 bases sitting between them. The CDR3 loop spans 14 amino acids. CDR3 sequence (DNA): TGTGCCAGCAAGGCGGAGCGGGCCACAGATACGCAGTATTTT. Its translation is CASKAERATDTQYF.

This clonotype was counted only a few times. In nucleotides, the CDR3 is TGCAGTGCTAGAGATCTTAGCGGGGGGAGCGGGACCCAGTACTTC. It encodes CSARDLSGGSGTQYF. The rearrangement joins TRBV20-1 to TRBJ2-5, with 10 bases identical to TRBD2. This CDR3 has 15 residues. CDR1 is DFQATT and CDR2 is SNEGSKA in the germline V gene (reference sequence). J was trimmed by 7 bases and V by 0 bases; bases with no gene match: 8.

CDR3 sequence: CSACVGRNTDTQYF. The DNA for the CDR3 is TGCAGTGCTTGTGTGGGGAGGAACACAGATACGCAGTATTTT. The V and J genes are TRBV20-1 and TRBJ2-3; weak D call: TRBD2 (6 bases). Germline V gene lookup returns CDR1 DFQATT and CDR2 SNEGSKA (reference sequence). The V end was cut by 5 bases, the J end by 2 bases, with 14 bases between. The CDR3 totals 14 residues.

CDR3 nucleotides: TGTGCCAGCCAGGGAAAGGCCTACGAGCAGTACTTC. Amino acid sequence: CASQGKAYEQYF. The genes are TRBV12-3 or TRBV12-4 and TRBJ2-7; TRBD1 is a possible D gene (5 bases). Trimming took off 8 bases at V and 2 bases at J, with 10 bases between the two ends. The CDR3 totals 12 residues.

This clonotype was counted ten times or more. This chain joins TRBV27 and TRBJ2-7; 8 bases align to TRBD1. V shed 4 bases and J 2 bases; nucleotides not matched to a gene: 7. The CDR3 contains 15 residues. From germline, CDR1 is MNHEY and CDR2 SMNVEV (reference sequence). The CDR3: CASSSRGQAAYEQYF. In nucleotides, the CDR3 is TGTGCCAGCAGTTCGAGGGGACAGGCAGCCTACGAGCAGTACTTC.

The rearrangement uses TRBV12-3 or TRBV12-4 and TRBJ2-3, with D possibly TRBD1 on 6 matching bases. The V and J ends lost 10 bases and 0 bases respectively, with 11 bases between them. The CDR3 has 13 residues. The CDR3 bases are TGTGCCACTGGGGGCGGCAGCACAGATACGCAGTATTTT. Its translation: CATGGGSTDTQYF.

This clonotype appeared a few times. The J gene is TRBJ2-3, the V gene TRBV11-2; unclear D gene. CDR3 length equals 12 residues. Germline V gene data show CDR1 as SGHAT and CDR2 as FQNNGV. The ends were cut back, 5 bases at V and 3 bases at J, with 6 bases in the middle. The CDR3 is CASSLQTDTQYF. The CDR3 bases are TGTGCCAGCAGCCTTCAAACAGATACGCAGTATTTT.

This clonotype was seen at least ten times. The genes are TRBV5-1 and TRBJ2-5; D unresolved. The germline CDR1 and CDR2 sequences are SGHRS and YFSETQ. With 1 base removed from V and 1 base from J, the gap between germline ends came to 5 bases. This CDR3 is 13 amino acids long. The DNA of the CDR3 is TGCGCCAGCAGCTTGATGGGCCAAGAGACCCAGTACTTC. Amino acid sequence: CASSLMGQETQYF.

The V and J genes are TRBV7-6 and TRBJ2-3; D remains ambiguous. CDR1 is SGHVS and CDR2 is FNYEAQ in the germline V gene. This CDR3 contains 14 residues. Trimming took 5 bases from V and 2 from J, leaving 11 bases between them. CDR3 loop: CASSHVKITDTQYF. CDR3 in DNA: TGTGCCAGCAGCCACGTGAAGATCACAGATACGCAGTATTTT.

This chain connects TRBV20-1 to TRBJ1-1; D may be TRBD1 (6 bases). CDR3 length: 11 residues. CDR1 and CDR2 from the germline V gene are DFQATT and SNEGSKA (reference sequence). For the CDR3, the DNA is TGCAGCTTGACAGGGAACACTGAAGCTTTCTTT. This encodes CSLTGNTEAFF.

The chain links TRBV5-1 to TRBJ2-2, with 8 bases identical to TRBD1. CDR1 and CDR2 from the germline V gene are SGHRS and YFSETQ. Trimming at V came to 4 bases and at J to 0 bases, leaving 5 bases not matched to a gene. CDR3 size: 16 residues. CDR3 coding DNA: TGCGCCAGCAGCCCTGGACAGGGTGCGAACACCGGGGAGCTGTTTTTT. Protein sequence: CASSPGQGANTGELFF.

This clonotype turned up a few times. The CDR3 nucleotides read TGTGCCAGCATACCGACTAGCGGGAGTCGAGATACGCAGTATTTT. Amino acids: CASIPTSGSRDTQYF. The rearrangement joins TRBV12-3 or TRBV12-4 to TRBJ2-3; 12 bases agree with TRBD2. There are 15 residues in the CDR3. V trimming: 7 bases; J trimming: 5 bases; junction bases outside the gene matches: 7.

The chain combines TRBV5-1 with TRBJ2-7, with D perhaps assigned TRBD1 or TRBD2 (5 bases each). The CDR3 contains 15 residues. The germline CDR1 and CDR2 sequences are SGHRS and YFSETQ. V lost 4 bases and J 0 bases, leaving 14 bases between the germline ends. Here the CDR3 DNA reads TGCGCCAGCAGCGACGGGACGGCGAGCTCCTACGAGCAGTACTTC. This encodes CASSDGTASSYEQYF.

This clonotype was seen a few times. V and J are TRBV29-1 and TRBJ1-2; a weak D match, TRBD1 (5 bases). Germline values: CDR1 SQVTM, CDR2 ANQGSEA. Trimming stripped 5 bases from V and 8 bases from J, with 12 bases between. The CDR3 has 11 residues. In DNA form, the CDR3 reads TGCAGCGTTTGGGGCCTGCGCGGCTACACCTTC. This encodes CSVWGLRGYTF.

A few counts support this clonotype. This chain uses TRBV6-5 with TRBJ2-2; D unclear. Germline assignment: CDR1 MNHEY and CDR2 SVGAGI. The V end lost 2 bases, the J end lost 0 bases, and 7 bases lay between the germline ends. This CDR3 has 15 residues. The CDR3 nucleotides are TGTGCCAGCAGTTACGTTGCACCGAACACCGGGGAGCTGTTTTTT. Translating it yields CASSYVAPNTGELFF.

There are a few counts of this clonotype. The V call is TRBV7-9, the J call TRBJ2-1, with TRBD2 matching 8 bases. Germline loops: CDR1 SEHNR, CDR2 FQNEAQ (reference sequence). Losses at the gene ends were 8 bases for V and 3 bases for J; bases not matched to a gene: 3. This CDR3 is built from 13 residues. CDR3 loop: CASELAGYNEQFF. The CDR3 nucleotides are TGTGCCAGCGAGCTAGCGGGCTACAATGAGCAGTTCTTC.

This clonotype has only a few counts. The rearrangement uses TRBV29-1 and TRBJ1-1; perhaps TRBD1 as D (5 bases). V lost 3 bases to trimming and J lost 3 bases, with 17 bases between them. Germline values: CDR1 SQVTM, CDR2 ANQGSEA. This CDR3 contains 15 residues. The CDR3 DNA reads as TGCAGCGTTGACGGCCAAGGTTGGGGACACACTGAAGCTTTCTTT. Translating it yields CSVDGQGWGHTEAFF.

This clonotype was counted between two and nine times. The V call is TRBV12-3 or TRBV12-4, the J call TRBJ2-3, with TRBD2 identical over 8 bases. Trimming removed 6 bases from V and 2 bases from J; junction bases left unmatched: 1. The CDR3 is made up of 13 amino acids. CDR3 region: CASRLADTDTQYF. The CDR3 bases are TGTGCCAGCAGACTAGCGGACACAGATACGCAGTATTTT.

This chain uses TRBV5-1 with TRBJ2-1; a possible D gene is TRBD1 (5 bases). The V gene's germline CDR1 is SGHRS and CDR2 YFSETQ. V was trimmed by 0 bases and J by 5 bases, leaving 9 bases between them. This CDR3 region has 14 residues. This CDR3 is CASSLGTNNNEQFF. In DNA form, the CDR3 reads TGCGCCAGCAGCTTGGGGACAAACAACAATGAGCAGTTCTTC.

This clonotype was seen only a few times. This chain uses TRBV18 with TRBJ2-7; the D is unclear. The CDR3 length is 12 residues. Trimming pared 5 bases from V and 5 bases from J, leaving 10 bases between. Germline-derived CDR1 and CDR2 are KGHSH and LQKENI. CDR3: CASSKARDEQYF. DNA of the CDR3: TGTGCCAGCTCAAAAGCAAGGGACGAGCAGTACTTC.

About this clonotype itself: The junction does not match germline at one end; this may be a read error. This chain joins TRBV12-3 or TRBV12-4 and TRBJ2-1; 9 bases are a match to TRBD1. This CDR3 spans 17 amino acids. CDR3 sequence reads: CPSILPLLGQGGNEQFF. In DNA, the CDR3 is TGTCCCAGTATCTTACCACTTTTGGGACAGGGAGGCAATGAGCAGTTCTTC.

This clonotype was counted only a few times. The J gene is TRBJ1-2, the V gene TRBV5-1; the D gene is possibly TRBD1 (5 bases). Trimming stripped 2 bases from V and 6 bases from J, with 8 bases between. In germline, CDR1 is SGHRS, CDR2 YFSETQ. The CDR3 loop spans 12 amino acids. The DNA of the CDR3 is TGCGCCAGCAGCTTTGGCAGGGATGGCTACACCTTC. It specifies CASSFGRDGYTF.

The J gene is TRBJ2-1, the V gene TRBV5-1, with 12 bases matching TRBD2. Germline V lookup: CDR1 SGHRS, CDR2 YFSETQ. CDR3 length equals 15 residues. The junction had 9 bases not matched to a gene; V was cut back by 7 bases and J by 7 bases. The DNA for the CDR3 is TGCGCCAGCTCGACTAGCGGGAGTGCGGGGAATGAGCAGTTCTTC. It is translated as CASSTSGSAGNEQFF.

The chain is built from TRBV7-8 and TRBJ2-1; 14 nucleotides agree with TRBD2. This CDR3 has 16 residues. J lost 10 bases, V lost 6 bases, and 11 bases had no gene match. Germline CDR1 is SGHVS and CDR2 is FQNEAQ. As DNA, the CDR3 is TGTGCCAGCAGTAGAGAGGGGGGACTAGCGGGGGAGGAGCAGTTCTTC. Amino acid sequence: CASSREGGLAGEEQFF.

The gene calls are TRBV5-1 and TRBJ2-3, with 8 bases lining up with TRBD2. There are 16 residues in the CDR3. Unmatched junction bases numbered 5, after V lost 0 bases and J lost 2 bases. CDR1 and CDR2 (germline): SGHRS, YFSETQ. CDR3 sequence: CASSLGLAISTDTQYF. DNA for the CDR3: TGCGCCAGCAGCTTGGGACTAGCGATCTCCACAGATACGCAGTATTTT. Full variable domain (remainder filled in from reference TRBV5-1 and TRBJ2-3): KAGVTQTPRYLIKTRGQQVTLSCSPISGHRSVSWYQQTPGQGLQFLFEYFSETQRNKGNFPGRFSGRQFSNSRSEMNVSTLELGDSALYLCASSLGLAISTDTQYFGPGTRLTVL.

The chain carries TRBV20-1 and TRBJ1-5, with 8 bases that match TRBD1. The CDR3 consists of 14 residues. With 5 bases clipped from V and 3 bases from J, the junction kept 6 bases outside the gene matches. Germline V gene sequence: CDR1 DFQATT, CDR2 SNEGSKA (reference sequence). The CDR3 protein is CSALPGQVNQPQHF. CDR3 bases: TGCAGTGCTTTGCCGGGACAGGTCAATCAGCCCCAGCATTTT.

The sample holds a few counts of this clonotype. The V call is TRBV20-1, the J call TRBJ2-1; no clear D. This CDR3 spans 14 amino acids. Germline V gives CDR1 DFQATT, CDR2 SNEGSKA (reference sequence). Trimming removed 0 bases at V and 0 bases at J, with 6 bases between. CDR3 amino acids: CSARDKSSYNEQFF. CDR3 DNA sequence: TGCAGTGCTAGAGATAAGAGCTCCTACAATGAGCAGTTCTTC.

This clonotype was counted between two and nine times. The chain's CDR3 is CSAREGNRVNGYTF. In DNA form, the CDR3 reads TGCAGTGCTAGAGAGGGGAACCGGGTAAATGGCTACACCTTC. The chain links TRBV20-1 to TRBJ1-2; D uncertain. The CDR3 sequence is 14 residues long. Per germline, CDR1 DFQATT and CDR2 SNEGSKA (reference sequence). V shed 0 bases and J shed 6 bases, with 14 bases lying between them.

Many counts were recorded for this clonotype. This chain joins TRBV20-1 and TRBJ1-1; TRBD1 matches 8 bases. V was pared by 2 bases and J by 4 bases, with 9 bases of the junction left unmatched. This CDR3 region has 15 residues. Germline V gives CDR1 DFQATT, CDR2 SNEGSKA (reference sequence). In DNA form, the CDR3 reads TGCAGTGCTAGAACGCTGCCAGGGGGCGTCACTGAAGCTTTCTTT. Translating it yields CSARTLPGGVTEAFF.

This clonotype was detected ten times or more. The J gene is TRBJ1-1, the V gene TRBV6-5, with unresolved D. V was clipped by 7 bases and J by 4 bases, with 13 bases between them. Germline V gene sequence: CDR1 MNHEY, CDR2 SVGAGI. CDR3 size: 13 residues. The CDR3 sequence is CASNSGLATEAFF. CDR3 nucleotide sequence: TGTGCCAGCAATTCCGGACTAGCCACTGAAGCTTTCTTT.

V is TRBV11-2 and J is TRBJ2-5, with 13 bases matching TRBD2. Trimming cost V 5 bases and J 5 bases; bases outside gene matches: 2. The CDR3 runs to 14 residues. Per germline, CDR1 SGHAT and CDR2 FQNNGV. The DNA of the CDR3 is TGTGCCAGCAGCGGGACTAGCGGGGCCGAGACCCAGTACTTC. Amino acid sequence: CASSGTSGAETQYF.